The 3 T cell receptor beta chains below come from one sample, sequenced in a study of shared clonotypes between healthy human individuals. Naive CD8 isolation took CD45RO-negative cells positively selected for CCR7 and excluded terminally differentiated effector memory CD45RA+ cells. The assay was immunoSEQ multiplex PCR, and TCRdb's table has in-frame clones only and misses some. The profile shows about 2.1 million clones, over 85% of them singletons. The sample consisted of naive CD8+ T cells from PBMCs. The receptors were sampled from a man between 18 and 35 years old in good health. Some clones in this sample may be carry-over from other donors' samples.

The V call is TRBV28, the J call TRBJ1-6, with D perhaps matching TRBD1 (6 bases). The germline V gene encodes CDR1 MDHEN and CDR2 SYDVKM. The ends were cut back, 4 bases at V and 10 bases at J, with 14 bases in the middle. CDR3 length equals 14 residues. In nucleotides, the CDR3 is TGTGCCAGCAGTTACAGGGTAGAGTACTCACCCCTCCACTTT. This translates into CASSYRVEYSPLHF.

The chain links TRBV28 to TRBJ2-2; the D gene is possibly TRBD2 (6 bases). V dropped 2 bases and J dropped 2 bases, with 12 bases sitting between them. The CDR3 consists of 16 residues. Germline V gene sequence: CDR1 MDHEN, CDR2 SYDVKM. The chain's CDR3 is CASSLGGTLNTGELFF. CDR3 bases: TGTGCCAGCAGTTTAGGGGGGACTCTAAACACCGGGGAGCTGTTTTTT.

This chain connects TRBV19 to TRBJ1-1, with TRBD1 matching 9 bases. Germline CDR1 is LNHDA and CDR2 is SQIVND (reference sequence). V dropped 3 bases and J dropped 2; count of bases not matched to a gene: 7. The CDR3 is made up of 16 amino acids. CDR3 loop: CASSMDRGGLNTEAFF. In DNA, the CDR3 is TGTGCCAGTAGTATGGACAGGGGAGGACTCAACACTGAAGCTTTCTTT.